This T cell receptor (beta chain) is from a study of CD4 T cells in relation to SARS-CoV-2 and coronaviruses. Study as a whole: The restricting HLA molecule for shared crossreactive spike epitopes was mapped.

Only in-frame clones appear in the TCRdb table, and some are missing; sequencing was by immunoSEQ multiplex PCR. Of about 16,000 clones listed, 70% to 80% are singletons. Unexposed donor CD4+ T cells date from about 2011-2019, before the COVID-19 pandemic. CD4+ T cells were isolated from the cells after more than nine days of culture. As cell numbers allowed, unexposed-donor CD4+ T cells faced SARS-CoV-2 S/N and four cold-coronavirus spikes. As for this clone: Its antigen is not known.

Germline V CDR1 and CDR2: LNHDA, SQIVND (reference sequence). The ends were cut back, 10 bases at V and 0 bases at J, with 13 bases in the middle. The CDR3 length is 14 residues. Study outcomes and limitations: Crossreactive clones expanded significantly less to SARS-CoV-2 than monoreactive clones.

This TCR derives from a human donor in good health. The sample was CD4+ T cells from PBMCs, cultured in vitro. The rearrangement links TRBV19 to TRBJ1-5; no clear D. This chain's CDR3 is CATQKGNSNQPQHF. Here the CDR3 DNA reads TGTGCCACCCAAAAGGGTAATAGCAATCAGCCCCAGCATTTT. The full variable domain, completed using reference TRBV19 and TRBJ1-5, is DGGITQSPKYLFRKEGQNVTLSCEQNLNHDAMYWYRQDPGQGLRLIYYSQIVNDFQKGDIAEGYSVSREKKESFPLTVTSAQKNPTAFYLCATQKGNSNQPQHFGDGTRLSIL.